The 10 T cell receptor beta chains below were found in one sample sequenced in a study of vaccination and CD4 T cells after COVID-19. Time point specified: late sampling 161 to 241 days after vaccination in three convalescent patients. As to treatment: approximately 10-day PBMC culture with coronavirus spike peptide pools or control peptides (ViraFEST assay). Sequencing of cultured CD4+ T cell DNA used the Oncomine TCR Beta short-read assay. TCRdb fed the PCR reads into MiXCR, producing one record per CDR3 protein. This table has under 20,000 distinct CDR3 sequences, 44% appearing once. The antigens these receptors bind are not known. The material was CD4+ T cells from blood, cultured in vitro, obtained about 7 months after SARS-CoV-2 vaccination. The receptors here all came from a human donor who had recovered from COVID-19.

This chain joins TRBV6-1 and TRBJ1-2, with D unresolved. Germline loops: CDR1 MNHNS, CDR2 SASEGT. The CDR3 loop spans 15 amino acids. The ends were cut back, 1 base at V and 8 bases at J, with 17 bases in the middle. DNA of the CDR3: TGTGCCAGCAGTGAAGGCCTTTATCGGACGGAGGGCTACACCTTC. This sequence encodes CASSEGLYRTEGYTF.

This clonotype was found a few times. This rearrangement joins TRBV6-1 to TRBJ1-2; possibly TRBD1 for D (5 bases). V lost 6 bases and J 7 bases, leaving 15 bases between the germline ends. The CDR3 runs to 13 residues. Germline-derived CDR1 and CDR2 are MNHNS and SASEGT. CDR3 bases: TGTGCCAGCAGCACCGGGGGTCACCGTGGCTACACCTTC. Translating it yields CASSTGGHRGYTF.

This clonotype was found a few times. This chain links TRBV2 with TRBJ1-5, with D possibly TRBD1 on 6 matching bases. The V end was cut by 5 bases, the J end by 7 bases, with 12 bases between. The CDR3 is 13 amino acids. Germline-derived CDR1 and CDR2 are SNHLY and FYNNEI. The CDR3 DNA sequence: TGTGCCAGCAGTCCAGGGGAGCAGCAGCCCCAGCATTTT. Amino acid sequence: CASSPGEQQPQHF.

This chain connects TRBV10-3 to TRBJ1-1; no clear D gene. The CDR3 consists of 16 residues. Germline V gives CDR1 ENHRY, CDR2 SYGVKD. Trimming cost V 0 bases and J 0 bases, with 11 bases left between them. The CDR3 spells CAISESGYQMNTEAFF. The CDR3 coding sequence is TGTGCCATCAGTGAGTCGGGGTATCAAATGAACACTGAAGCTTTCTTT.

J is TRBJ2-1 and V is TRBV20-1; a weak D match, TRBD2 (6 bases). The CDR3 has 16 residues. The V gene's germline CDR1 is DFQATT and CDR2 SNEGSKA (reference sequence). Trimming stripped 0 bases from V and 3 bases from J, with 15 bases between. CDR3 bases: TGCAGTGCTAGAGATGGGGCGGGATGGGACTACAATGAGCAGTTCTTC. Translation gives CSARDGAGWDYNEQFF.

The chain recombines TRBV20-1 with TRBJ2-5; possible D gene TRBD1, 6 bases. The CDR3 has 16 residues. Trimming shortened V by 1 base and J by 4 bases, and 19 bases separated the two germline ends. Germline V gene sequence: CDR1 DFQATT, CDR2 SNEGSKA (reference sequence). The CDR3: CSARAGARGFAETQYF. In nucleotides, the CDR3 is TGCAGTGCTAGAGCCGGGGCCAGGGGTTTTGCAGAGACCCAGTACTTC.

In its sample, this clonotype was seen a few times. J is TRBJ2-2 and V is TRBV21-1; the table's D call of TRBD2 was not tested on the DNA. TRBV21-1 is given as a pseudogene. This CDR3 is 16 amino acids long. The CDR3 DNA is TGTGCCAGCAGCAAGAGGGCGGGGGGATGGACCGGGGAGCTGTTTTTT. It is translated as CASSKRAGGWTGELFF.

In its sample, this clonotype was seen a few times. The chain is built from TRBV6-1 and TRBJ2-7; D is uncertain. V was shortened by 7 bases and J by 4 bases, with 14 bases between the two germline ends. The length of the CDR3 is 13 residues. Germline V gene lookup returns CDR1 MNHNS and CDR2 SASEGT. CDR3 region: CASTRSGSYEQYF. In DNA form, the CDR3 reads TGTGCCAGCACCCGTTCTGGGTCTTACGAGCAGTACTTC.

This clonotype was found a few times. The J gene is TRBJ2-3, the V gene TRBV24-1; 7 bases match TRBD2. Losses at the gene ends were 4 bases for V and 5 bases for J; bases not matched to a gene: 8. Germline V gene data show CDR1 as KGHDR and CDR2 as SFDVKD. The CDR3 is 15 residues long. This chain's CDR3 is CATSDPGEGGDTQYF. DNA for the CDR3: TGTGCCACCAGTGACCCGGGGGAGGGCGGAGATACGCAGTATTTT.

V is TRBV7-6 and J is TRBJ1-1; TRBD1 is a possible D gene (5 bases). Germline V gene sequence: CDR1 SGHVS, CDR2 FNYEAQ. V was cut by 5 bases and J by 6 bases, with 16 bases left in between. The CDR3 loop spans 14 amino acids. The CDR3 reads CASSPRAWGSEAFF. CDR3 DNA sequence: TGTGCCAGCAGCCCGAGGGCGTGGGGGTCTGAAGCTTTCTTT.